This entry is about one T cell receptor beta chain. As processed by the authors: Cell counts per sample came from amplifying reference gene primers. TCRdb keeps only in-frame clones here, not all; method: immunoSEQ multiplex PCR. V and J calls and clone size follow that table, whereas D and trimming were derived from the DNA. The profile shows some 140,000 clones, roughly 80% of them singletons. This specimen comes from a study of blood T cell repertoires in COVID-19. Whole-study context: Collection of acute and convalescent COVID-19 samples took place in the United States, Italy and Spain. Sources were T cells, B-cell-depleted T cells, or PBMCs; the material itself was cDNA or gDNA.

The CDR3 runs 12 residues. Looked up from germline, CDR1 is KGHSH and CDR2 is LQKENI. Trimming cost V 6 bases and J 7 bases, with 13 bases left between them. Sequencing was performed on peripheral blood. This chain connects TRBV18 to TRBJ2-7; TRBD1 might be the D (5 bases). This TCR was recovered from a woman of 80 years or more with acute or convalescent COVID-19. CDR3 amino acids: CASSPGLVEQYF. DNA of the CDR3: TGTGCCAGCTCCCCAGGGCTTGTAGAGCAGTACTTC.